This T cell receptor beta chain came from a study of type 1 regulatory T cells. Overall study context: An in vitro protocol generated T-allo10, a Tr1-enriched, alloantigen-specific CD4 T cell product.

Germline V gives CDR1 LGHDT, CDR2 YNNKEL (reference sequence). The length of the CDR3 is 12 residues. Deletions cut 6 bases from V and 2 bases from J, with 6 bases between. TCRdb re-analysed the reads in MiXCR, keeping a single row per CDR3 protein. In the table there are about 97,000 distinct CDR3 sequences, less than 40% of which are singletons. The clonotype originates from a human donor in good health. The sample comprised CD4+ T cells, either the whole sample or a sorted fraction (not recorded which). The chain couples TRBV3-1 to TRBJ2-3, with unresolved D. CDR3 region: CASSRTTDTQYF. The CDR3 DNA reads TGTGCCAGCAGTCGCACCACAGATACGCAGTATTTT.